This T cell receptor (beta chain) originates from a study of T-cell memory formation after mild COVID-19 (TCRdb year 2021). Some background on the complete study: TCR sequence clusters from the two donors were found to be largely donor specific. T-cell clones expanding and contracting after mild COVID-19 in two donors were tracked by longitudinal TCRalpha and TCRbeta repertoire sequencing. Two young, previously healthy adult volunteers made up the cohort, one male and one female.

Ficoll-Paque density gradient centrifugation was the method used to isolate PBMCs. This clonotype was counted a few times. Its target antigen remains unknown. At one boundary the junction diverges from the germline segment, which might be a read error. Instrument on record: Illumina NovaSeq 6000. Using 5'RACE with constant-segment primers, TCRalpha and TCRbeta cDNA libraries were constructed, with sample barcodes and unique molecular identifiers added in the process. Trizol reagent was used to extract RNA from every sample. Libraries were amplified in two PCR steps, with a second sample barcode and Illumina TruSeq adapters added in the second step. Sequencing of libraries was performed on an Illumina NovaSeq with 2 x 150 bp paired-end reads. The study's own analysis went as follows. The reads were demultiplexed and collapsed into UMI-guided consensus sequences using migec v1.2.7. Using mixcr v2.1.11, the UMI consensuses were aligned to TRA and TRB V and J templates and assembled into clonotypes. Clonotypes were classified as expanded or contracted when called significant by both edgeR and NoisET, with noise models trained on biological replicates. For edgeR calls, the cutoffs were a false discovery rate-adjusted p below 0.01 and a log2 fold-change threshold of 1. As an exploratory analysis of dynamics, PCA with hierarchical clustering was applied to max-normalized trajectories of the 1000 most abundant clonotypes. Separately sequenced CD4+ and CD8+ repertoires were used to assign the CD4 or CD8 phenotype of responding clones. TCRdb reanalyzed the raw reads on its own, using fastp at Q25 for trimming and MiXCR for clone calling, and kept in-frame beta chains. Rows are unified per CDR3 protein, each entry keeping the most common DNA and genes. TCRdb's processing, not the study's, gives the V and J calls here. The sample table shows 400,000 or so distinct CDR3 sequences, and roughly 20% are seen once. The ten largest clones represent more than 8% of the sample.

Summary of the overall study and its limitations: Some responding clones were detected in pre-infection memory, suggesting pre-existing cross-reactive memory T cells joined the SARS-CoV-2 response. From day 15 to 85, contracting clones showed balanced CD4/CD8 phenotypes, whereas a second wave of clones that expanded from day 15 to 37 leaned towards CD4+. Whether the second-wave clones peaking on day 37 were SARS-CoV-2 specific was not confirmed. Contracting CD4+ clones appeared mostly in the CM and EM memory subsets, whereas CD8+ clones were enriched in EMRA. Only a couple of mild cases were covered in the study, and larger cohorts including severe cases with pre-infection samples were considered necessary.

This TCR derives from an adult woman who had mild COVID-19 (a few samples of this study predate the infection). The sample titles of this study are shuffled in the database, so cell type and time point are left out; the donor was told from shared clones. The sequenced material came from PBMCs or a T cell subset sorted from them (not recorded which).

Here the CDR3 is given as CSVQDGIKLEGYTF. The base sequence is TGCAGCGTTCAAGACGGGATTAAGCTAGAGGGCTACACCTTC. Recombination joined TRBV29-1 with TRBJ1-2, with the D gene not clear enough to name. Inclusive of the bounding cysteine and phenylalanine, the CDR3 is 14 residues long. CDR3 DNA only is kept here, 42 bases in frame from base 1. CDR1 and CDR2 were assigned from the germline V gene as SQVTM and ANQGSEA.